This T cell receptor beta chain appears in the sequencing data of a study of shared clonotypes between healthy human individuals. Assay: immunoSEQ multiplex PCR; the TCRdb copy retains only in-frame clones and omits some. This sample has some 2,100,000 clones; around 95% occur once, and the top ten carry approximately 0.13%. Germline CDR1 and CDR2: MDHEN and SYDVKM. V shed 5 bases, J shed 4 bases, and the junction held 11 bases outside the gene matches. The CDR3 extends over 16 amino acids. Input material: naive CD4+ T cells sorted from blood. Sample subset: CD45RA+ positively selected. The source is a young man in good health. The V and J genes are TRBV28 and TRBJ1-2, with 9 bases that match TRBD1. The CDR3, as DNA: TGTGCCAGCAGTATCTCCGGGACAGGGTGGGTCTATGGCTACACCTTC. This codes for CASSISGTGWVYGYTF.